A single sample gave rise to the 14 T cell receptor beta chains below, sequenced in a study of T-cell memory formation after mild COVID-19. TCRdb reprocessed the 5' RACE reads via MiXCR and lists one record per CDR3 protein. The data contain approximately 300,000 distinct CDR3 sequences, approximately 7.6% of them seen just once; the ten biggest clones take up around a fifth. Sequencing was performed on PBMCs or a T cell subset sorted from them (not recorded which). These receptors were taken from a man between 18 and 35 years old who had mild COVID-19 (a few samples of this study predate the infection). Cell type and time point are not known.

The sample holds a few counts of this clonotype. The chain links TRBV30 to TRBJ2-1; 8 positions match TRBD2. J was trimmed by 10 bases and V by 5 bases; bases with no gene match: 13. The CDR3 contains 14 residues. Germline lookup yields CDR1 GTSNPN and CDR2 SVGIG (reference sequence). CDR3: CAWERGPGFSEQFF. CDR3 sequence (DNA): TGTGCCTGGGAGCGGGGGCCGGGGTTTTCCGAGCAGTTCTTC.

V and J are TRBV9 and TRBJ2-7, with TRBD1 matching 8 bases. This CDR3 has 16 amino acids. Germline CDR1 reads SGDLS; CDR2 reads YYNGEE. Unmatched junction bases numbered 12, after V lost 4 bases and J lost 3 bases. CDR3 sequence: CASSRAGQGIGYEQYF. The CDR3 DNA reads TGTGCCAGCAGCCGCGCTGGACAGGGTATCGGCTACGAGCAGTACTTC. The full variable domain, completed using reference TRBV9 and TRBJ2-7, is DSGVTQTPKHLITATGQRVTLRCSPRSGDLSVYWYQQSLDQGLQFLIQYYNGEERAKGNILERFSAQQFPDLHSELNLSSLELGDSALYFCASSRAGQGIGYEQYFGPGTRLTVT.

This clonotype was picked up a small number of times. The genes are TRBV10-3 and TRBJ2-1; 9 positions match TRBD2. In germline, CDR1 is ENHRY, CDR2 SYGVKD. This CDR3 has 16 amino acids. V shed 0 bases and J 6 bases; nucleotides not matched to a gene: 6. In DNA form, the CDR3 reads TGTGCCATCAGTGAGTCAACTGGCGGGGGGGCCAATGAGCAGTTCTTC. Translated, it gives CAISESTGGGANEQFF.

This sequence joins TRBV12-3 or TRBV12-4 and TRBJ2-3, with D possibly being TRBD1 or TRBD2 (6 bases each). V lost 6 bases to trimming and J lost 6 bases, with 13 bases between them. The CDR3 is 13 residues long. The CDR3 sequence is CASSRGGQDTQYF. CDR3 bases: TGTGCCAGCAGCAGGGGAGGCCAGGATACGCAGTATTTT.

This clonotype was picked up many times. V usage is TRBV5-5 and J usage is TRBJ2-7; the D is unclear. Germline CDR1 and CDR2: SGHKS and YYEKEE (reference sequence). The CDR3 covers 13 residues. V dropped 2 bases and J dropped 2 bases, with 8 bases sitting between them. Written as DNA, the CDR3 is TGTGCCAGCAGCTTCGGCATTGCCTACGAGCAGTACGTC. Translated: CASSFGIAYEQYV.

The CDR3 sequence is CAFTGTSGRSSYNEQFF. The CDR3 bases are TGTGCCTTCACCGGGACTAGCGGTCGTAGCTCCTACAATGAGCAGTTCTTC. This rearrangement joins TRBV2 to TRBJ2-1, with 11 bases that match TRBD2. This CDR3 region has 17 residues. The V segment lost 11 bases and the J segment 0 bases; nucleotides outside the gene matches: 12. Germline V CDR1 and CDR2: SNHLY, FYNNEI.

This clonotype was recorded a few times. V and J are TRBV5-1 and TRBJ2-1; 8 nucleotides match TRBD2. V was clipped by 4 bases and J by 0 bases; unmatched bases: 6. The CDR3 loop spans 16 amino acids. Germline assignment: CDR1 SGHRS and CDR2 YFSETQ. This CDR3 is CASSPVAGSSYNEQFF. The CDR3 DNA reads TGCGCCAGCAGCCCGGTAGCGGGAAGCTCCTACAATGAGCAGTTCTTC.

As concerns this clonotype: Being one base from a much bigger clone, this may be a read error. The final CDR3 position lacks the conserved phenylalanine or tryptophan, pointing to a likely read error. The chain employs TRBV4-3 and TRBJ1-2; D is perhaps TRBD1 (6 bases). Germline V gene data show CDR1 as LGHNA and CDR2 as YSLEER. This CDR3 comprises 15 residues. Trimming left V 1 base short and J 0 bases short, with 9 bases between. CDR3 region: CASSQGPGANYGYTS. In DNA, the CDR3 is TGCGCCAGCAGCCAAGGTCCAGGGGCTAACTATGGCTACACCTCC.

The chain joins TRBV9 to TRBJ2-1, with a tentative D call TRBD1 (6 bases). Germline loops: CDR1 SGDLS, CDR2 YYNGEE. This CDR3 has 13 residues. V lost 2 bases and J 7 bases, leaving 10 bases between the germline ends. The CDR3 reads CASSVAGQNEQFF. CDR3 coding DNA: TGTGCCAGCAGCGTCGCCGGACAGAATGAGCAGTTCTTC. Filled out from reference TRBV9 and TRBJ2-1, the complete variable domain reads DSGVTQTPKHLITATGQRVTLRCSPRSGDLSVYWYQQSLDQGLQFLIQYYNGEERAKGNILERFSAQQFPDLHSELNLSSLELGDSALYFCASSVAGQNEQFFGPGTRLTVL.

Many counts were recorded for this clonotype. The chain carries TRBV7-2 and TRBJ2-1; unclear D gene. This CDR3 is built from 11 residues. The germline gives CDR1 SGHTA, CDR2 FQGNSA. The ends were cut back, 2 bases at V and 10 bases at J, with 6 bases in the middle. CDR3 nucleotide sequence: TGTGCCAGCAGCTTAAGGGTCGAGCAGTTCTTC. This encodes CASSLRVEQFF.

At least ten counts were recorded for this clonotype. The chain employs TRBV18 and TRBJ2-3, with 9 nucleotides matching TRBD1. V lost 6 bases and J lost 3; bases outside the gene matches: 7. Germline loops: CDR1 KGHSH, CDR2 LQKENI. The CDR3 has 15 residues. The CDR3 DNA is TGTGCCAGCTCCCGCAATGGACAGGGGACAGATACGCAGTATTTT. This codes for CASSRNGQGTDTQYF.

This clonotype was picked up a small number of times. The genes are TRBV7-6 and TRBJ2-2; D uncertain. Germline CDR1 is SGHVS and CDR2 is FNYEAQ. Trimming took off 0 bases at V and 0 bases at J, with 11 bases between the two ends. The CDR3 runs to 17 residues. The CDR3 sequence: CASSLAVPAANTGELFF. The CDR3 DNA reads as TGTGCCAGCAGCTTAGCGGTCCCGGCCGCGAACACCGGGGAGCTGTTTTTT.

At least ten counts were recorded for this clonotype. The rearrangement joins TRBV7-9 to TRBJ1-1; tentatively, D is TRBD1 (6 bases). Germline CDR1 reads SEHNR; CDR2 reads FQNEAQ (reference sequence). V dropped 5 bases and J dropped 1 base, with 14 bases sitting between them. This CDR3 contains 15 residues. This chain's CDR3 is CASSREQQGNTEAFF. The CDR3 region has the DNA TGTGCCAGCAGCCGTGAGCAACAGGGGAACACTGAAGCTTTCTTT.

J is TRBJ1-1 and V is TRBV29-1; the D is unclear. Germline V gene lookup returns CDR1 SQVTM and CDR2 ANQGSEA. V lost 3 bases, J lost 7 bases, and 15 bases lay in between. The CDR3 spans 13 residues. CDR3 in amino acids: CSVDGLGVNEAFF. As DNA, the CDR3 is TGCAGCGTTGACGGGCTTGGGGTGAATGAAGCTTTCTTT.